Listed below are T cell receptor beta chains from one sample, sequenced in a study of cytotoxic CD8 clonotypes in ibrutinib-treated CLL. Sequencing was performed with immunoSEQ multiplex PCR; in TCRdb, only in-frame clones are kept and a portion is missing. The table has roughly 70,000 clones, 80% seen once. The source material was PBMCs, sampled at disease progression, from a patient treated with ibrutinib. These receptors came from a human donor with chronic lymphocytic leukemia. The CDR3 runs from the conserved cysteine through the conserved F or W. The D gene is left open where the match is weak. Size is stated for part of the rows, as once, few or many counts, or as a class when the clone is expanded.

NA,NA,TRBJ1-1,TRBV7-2,TGTGCCAGCAGCCCAGACAGGCTTGGAGCTTTCTTT,CASSPDRLGAFF
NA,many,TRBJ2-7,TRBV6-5,TGTGCCAGCAGGGTAATGGACAGCGCCTACGAGCAGTACTTC,CASRVMDSAYEQYF
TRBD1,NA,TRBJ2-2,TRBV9,TGTGCCAGCAGCGTATTGGACAGGGCCACCGGGGAGCTGTTTTTT,CASSVLDRATGELFF
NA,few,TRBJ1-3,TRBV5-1,TGCGCCAGCAGTCTCGACGACGGTGGAAACACCATATATTTT,CASSLDDGGNTIYF
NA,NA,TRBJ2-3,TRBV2,TGTGCCAGCAGAAGGAGGCCCGATACGCAGTATTTT,CASRRRPDTQYF
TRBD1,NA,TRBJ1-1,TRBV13,TGTGCCAGCAGCCCCTCGTCGGACAGGGCGAGAATGAACACTGAAGCTTTCTTT,CASSPSSDRARMNTEAFF
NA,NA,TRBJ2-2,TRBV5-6,TGTGCCAGCAGCTTGGTAGACCTGACGAACACCGGGGAGCTGTTTTTT,CASSLVDLTNTGELFF
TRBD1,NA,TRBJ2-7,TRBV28,TGTGCCAGCAGACCAACCGGGACAGGCTTATCCTACGAGCAGTACTTC,CASRPTGTGLSYEQYF
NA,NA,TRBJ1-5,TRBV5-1,TGCGCCAGCAGCTTAGATCAGGGGCTGCAGCCCCAGCATTTT,CASSLDQGLQPQHF
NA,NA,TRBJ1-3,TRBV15,TGTGCCACCAGCAGATTAGGGGCTGGAAACACCATATATTTT,CATSRLGAGNTIYF
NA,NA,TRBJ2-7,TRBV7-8,TGTGCCAGCAGCTCCAGACAAGATTACGAGCAGTACTTC,CASSSRQDYEQYF
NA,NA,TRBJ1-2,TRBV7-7,TGTGCCAGCAGCTTAGTAGCGGAAAAGACAGATGGCTACACCTTC,CASSLVAEKTDGYTF
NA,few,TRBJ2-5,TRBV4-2,TGTGCCAGCAGCGAAGTAGGGGCCAAGACCCAGTACTTC,CASSEVGAKTQYF
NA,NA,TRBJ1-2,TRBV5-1,TGCGCCAGCAGCCTGGACTTGGGGACCTTCTATGGCTACACCTTC,CASSLDLGTFYGYTF
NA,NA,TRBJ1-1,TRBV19,TGTGCCAGTAGAGAAAAAAAGGGTGTCGGGAACACTGAAGCTTTCTTT,CASREKKGVGNTEAFF
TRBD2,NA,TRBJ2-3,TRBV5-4,TGTGCCAGCAGCTCGACTAGCGGGGTATTAGATACGCAGTATTTT,CASSSTSGVLDTQYF
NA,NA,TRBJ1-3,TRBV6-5,TGTGCCAGCAGTTACGGGTTCTCTGGAAACACCATATATTTT,CASSYGFSGNTIYF
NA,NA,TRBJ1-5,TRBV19,TGTGCCAGTGCTTACCGGAGTGGGAGTCAGCCCCAGCATTTT,CASAYRSGSQPQHF
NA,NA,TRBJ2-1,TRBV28,TGTGCCAGCAGTTTCGGGGGCTTTGAGCAGTTCTTC,CASSFGGFEQFF
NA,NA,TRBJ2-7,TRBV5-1,TGCGCCAGCAAAGGGACAATCCTATCCTACGAGCAGTACTTC,CASKGTILSYEQYF
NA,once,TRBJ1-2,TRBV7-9,TGTGCCAGCAGCTTAGCGTTCCGGGGAAGCTATGGCTACACCTTC,CASSLAFRGSYGYTF
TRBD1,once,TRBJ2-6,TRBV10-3,TGTGCCATCAGCAACAGGGGGTTTGGGGCCAACGTCCTGACTTTC,CAISNRGFGANVLTF
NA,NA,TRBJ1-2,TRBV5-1,TGCGCCAGCAGCCAATTTTTAGACAGTTCCTTCTATGGCTACACCTTC,CASSQFLDSSFYGYTF
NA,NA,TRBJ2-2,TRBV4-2,TGTGCCAGCAGCCGAGAGGGACGGAAGAACACCGGGGAGCTGTTTTTT,CASSREGRKNTGELFF